The rows below give T cell receptor beta chains drawn from one sample of a study of blood T cell repertoires in COVID-19. Method: immunoSEQ multiplex PCR; TCRdb's copy keeps in-frame clones and lacks some. Here the sample spans a few hundred thousand clones, roughly 83% being singletons. Sequencing was done on a sample of peripheral blood. The receptor source for this set is a man at least 80 years old with acute or convalescent COVID-19. Each CDR3 is given with its conserved first and last residue. D genes are given only for firm matches. Not every row has a clone size; where given, it reads once, few, many or a size class.

d_call,clone_size,j_call,v_call,cdr3_nt,cdr3_aa
TRBD1,once,TRBJ1-3,TRBV3-1/TRBV3-2,TGTGCCAGCAGCCATACAGGGGGATGGTCTGGAAACACCATATATTTT,CASSHTGGWSGNTIYF
.,.,TRBJ2-7,TRBV19,TGTGCCAGTAGTGCTGACAGAAGCTCCTACGAGCAGTACTTC,CASSADRSSYEQYF
.,.,TRBJ2-7,TRBV5-6,TGTGCCAGCAGCTTGGCAGGGGAGCAGTACTTC,CASSLAGEQYF
.,.,TRBJ2-3,TRBV5-4,TGTGCCAGCAGCCCAGGCACAGATACGCAGTATTTT,CASSPGTDTQYF
.,.,TRBJ2-2,TRBV28,TGTGCCAGCAGTTTACTAGCGCCTACCGGGGAGCTGTTTTTT,CASSLLAPTGELFF
.,.,TRBJ1-1,TRBV28,TGTGCCAGCAGTTTACCCGGGAACACTGAAGCTTTCTTT,CASSLPGNTEAFF
.,.,TRBJ1-1,TRBV5-4,TGTGCCAGCAGCGGGGCCGCCCCCGAGGCTTTCTTT,CASSGAAPEAFF
.,.,TRBJ1-5,TRBV4-3,TGCGCCAGCAGCCAAGACAGGGGTCAGCCCCAGCATTTT,CASSQDRGQPQHF
.,.,TRBJ1-3,TRBV7-2,TGTGCCAGCAGCTTAGACGGGGTCTCTGGAAACACCATATATTTT,CASSLDGVSGNTIYF
.,few,TRBJ2-7,TRBV4-1,TGCGCCAGCAGCCTTCGACACGATCGGTCCTACGAGCAGTACTTC,CASSLRHDRSYEQYF
.,few,TRBJ1-2,TRBV7-2,TGTGCCAGCAGCCCAAAAAACAGGGCCGGCTACACCTTC,CASSPKNRAGYTF
.,few,TRBJ1-2,TRBV6-5,TGTGCCAGCAGTCCGACAGGCCTCTATGGCTACACCTTC,CASSPTGLYGYTF
.,.,TRBJ1-2,TRBV7-9,TGTGCCAGCAGCTTGGCGGCAAACTATGGCTACACCTTC,CASSLAANYGYTF
.,.,TRBJ1-2,TRBV2,TGTGCCAGCGCCCTCGACAGTGCCTATGGCTACACCTTC,CASALDSAYGYTF
TRBD2,.,TRBJ2-1,TRBV19,TGTGCCAGTAGTATAGTCCCGACGGGACTAGCGGGATCGGAGCAGTTCTTC,CASSIVPTGLAGSEQFF
TRBD2,.,TRBJ2-7,TRBV28,TGTGCCAGCAGTTTACTAGCGGGAGAGGTAAACGAGCAGTACTTC,CASSLLAGEVNEQYF